The following is a TCR beta chain sequence with its context. Its antigen remains unknown. Produced via immunoSEQ multiplex PCR; TCRdb's table is partial and in-frame only. Here the sample spans roughly 13,000 clones, about 86% being singletons. Germline V gene sequence: CDR1 SGHDT, CDR2 YYEEEE. V trimming: 2 bases; J trimming: 2 bases; junction bases outside the gene matches: 4. CDR3 length equals 14 residues. These data come from a study of T cells in localized non-small cell lung cancer. Study conclusions and caveats: Uninvolved adjacent lung showed peak T cell clonality, exceeding tumor.

The receptor was derived from a male donor at least 60 years old with stage III lung adenocarcinoma. This specimen consisted of peripheral blood, obtained before any cancer treatment. V gene TRBV5-6 combines with J gene TRBJ2-7; 7 nucleotides match TRBD2. The CDR3 bases are TGTGCCAGCAGCTTTTCGCTAGCGGCCTACGAGCAGTACTTC. Protein product: CASSFSLAAYEQYF.